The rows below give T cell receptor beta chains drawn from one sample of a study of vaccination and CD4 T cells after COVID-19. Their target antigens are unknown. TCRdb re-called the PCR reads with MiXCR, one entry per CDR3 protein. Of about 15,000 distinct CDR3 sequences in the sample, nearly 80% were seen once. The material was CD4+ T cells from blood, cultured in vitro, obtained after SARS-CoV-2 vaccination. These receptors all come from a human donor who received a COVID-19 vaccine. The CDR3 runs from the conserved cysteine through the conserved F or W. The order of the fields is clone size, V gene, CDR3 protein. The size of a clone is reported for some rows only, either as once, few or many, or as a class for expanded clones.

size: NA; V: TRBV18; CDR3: CASSRRDQVWETQYF
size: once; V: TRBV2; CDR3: CASSTGTHNSPLHF
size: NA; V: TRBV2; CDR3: CASSPWTGLSNQPQHF
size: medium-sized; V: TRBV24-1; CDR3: CATSDPGTSTSGEQFF
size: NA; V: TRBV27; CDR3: CASSLSGRGGNQPQHF
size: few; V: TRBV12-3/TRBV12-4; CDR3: CASTPRVGANTGELFF
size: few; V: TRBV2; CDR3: CAGGMARGSSTDTQYF
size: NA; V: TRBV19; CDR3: CASSFSYDRQISPLHF
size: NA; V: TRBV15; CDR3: CATGGFSGNTIYF
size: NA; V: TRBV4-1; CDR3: CASSQDGFGTDTQYF
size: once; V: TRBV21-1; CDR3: CASSNPRDRAGGGNYGYTF
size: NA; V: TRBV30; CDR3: CAWTGNYGYTF
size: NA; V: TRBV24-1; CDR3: CATSDRRGAQFRNYGYTF
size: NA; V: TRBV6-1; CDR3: CATYTSEAFF
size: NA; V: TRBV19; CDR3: CASSIVEQETQYF
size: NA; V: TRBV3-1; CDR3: CASSWTSGDNEQFF
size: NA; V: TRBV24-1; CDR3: CATSDPLAGGQETQYF
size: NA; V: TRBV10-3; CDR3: CASSGQLNQPQHF
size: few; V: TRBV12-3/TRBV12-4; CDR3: CASSFVRGRNSPLHF
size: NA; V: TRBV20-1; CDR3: CSASFRGNSPLHF